Given below is one TCR beta chain in context. Its antigen is currently unknown. Each cDNA molecule carried a unique molecular identifier. Using its own MiXCR run on the 5' RACE reads, TCRdb lists one record per CDR3 protein. Of 90,000 to 130,000 distinct CDR3 sequences in the sample, over 9.5% were seen once. This sample is part of a study of early T cells in non-severe SARS-CoV-2 infection. For the study at large: It was bulk RNA from unsorted whole blood that was sequenced, and the chains were unpaired.

This CDR3 has 14 residues. V shed 5 bases and J shed 4 bases, with 11 bases lying between them. The germline V gene has CDR1 SGHAT and CDR2 FQDESV (reference sequence). Study results and limitations: Comparison of clonotypes with VDJdb favored anti-spike CD8 responses while missing private and CD4 specificities.

The TCR originated in an adult who was a healthcare worker with PCR-confirmed SARS-CoV-2 infection or an uninfected control (not recorded which). Sequenced here: whole blood, sampled at baseline. The chain is built from TRBV11-1 and TRBJ2-2; D ambiguous. CDR3 coding DNA: TGTGCCAGCAGCCGACTTATAATCACCGGGGAGCTGTTTTTT. It codes for CASSRLIITGELFF.